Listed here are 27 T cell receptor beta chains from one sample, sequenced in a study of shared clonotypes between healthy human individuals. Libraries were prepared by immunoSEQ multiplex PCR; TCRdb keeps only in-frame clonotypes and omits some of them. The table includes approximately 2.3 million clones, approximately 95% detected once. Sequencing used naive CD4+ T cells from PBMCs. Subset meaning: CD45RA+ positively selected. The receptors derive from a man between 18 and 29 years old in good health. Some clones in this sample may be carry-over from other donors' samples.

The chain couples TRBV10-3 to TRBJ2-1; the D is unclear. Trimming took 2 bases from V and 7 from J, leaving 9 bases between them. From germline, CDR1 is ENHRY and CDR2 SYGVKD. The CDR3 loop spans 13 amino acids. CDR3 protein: CAISEVLKNEQFF. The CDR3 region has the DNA TGTGCCATCAGTGAGGTACTTAAAAATGAGCAGTTCTTC.

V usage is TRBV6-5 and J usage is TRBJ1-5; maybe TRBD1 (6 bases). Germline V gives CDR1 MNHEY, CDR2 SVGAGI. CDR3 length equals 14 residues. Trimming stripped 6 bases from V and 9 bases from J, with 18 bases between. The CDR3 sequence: CASSPEGGTGPQHF. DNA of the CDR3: TGTGCCAGCAGCCCCGAGGGGGGAACGGGGCCCCAGCATTTT.

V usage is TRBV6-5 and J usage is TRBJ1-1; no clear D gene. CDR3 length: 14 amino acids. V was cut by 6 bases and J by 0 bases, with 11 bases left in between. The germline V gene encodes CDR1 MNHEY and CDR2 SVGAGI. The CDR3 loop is CASRLNFMNTEAFF. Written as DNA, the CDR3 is TGTGCCAGCAGACTCAATTTTATGAACACTGAAGCTTTCTTT.

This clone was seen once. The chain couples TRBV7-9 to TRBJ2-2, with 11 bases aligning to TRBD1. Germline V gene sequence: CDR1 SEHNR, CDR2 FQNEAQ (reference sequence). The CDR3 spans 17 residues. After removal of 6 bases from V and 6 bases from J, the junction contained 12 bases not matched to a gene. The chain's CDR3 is CASRPPTGTGGPGELFF. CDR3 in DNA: TGTGCCAGCAGACCACCAACCGGGACAGGGGGGCCCGGGGAGCTGTTTTTT.

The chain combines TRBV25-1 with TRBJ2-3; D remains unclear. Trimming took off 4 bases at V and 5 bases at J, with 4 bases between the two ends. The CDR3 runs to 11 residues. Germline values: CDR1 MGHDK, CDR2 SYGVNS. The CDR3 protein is CASSVRDTQYF. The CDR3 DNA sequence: TGTGCCAGCAGTGTGAGAGATACGCAGTATTTT.

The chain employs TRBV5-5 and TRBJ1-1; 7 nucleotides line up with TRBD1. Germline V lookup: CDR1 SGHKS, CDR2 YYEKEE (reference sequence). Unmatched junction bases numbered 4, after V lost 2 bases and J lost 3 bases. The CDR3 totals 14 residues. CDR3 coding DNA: TGTGCCAGCAGCTTACCGAGGGGGCACACTGAAGCTTTCTTT. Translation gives CASSLPRGHTEAFF.

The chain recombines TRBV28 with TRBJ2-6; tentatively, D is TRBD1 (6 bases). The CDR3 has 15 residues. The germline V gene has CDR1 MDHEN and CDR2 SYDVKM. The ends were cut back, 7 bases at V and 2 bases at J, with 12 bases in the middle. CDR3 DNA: TGTGCCAGCACCTTACAGGGAACTGGGGCCAACGTCCTGACTTTC. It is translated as CASTLQGTGANVLTF.

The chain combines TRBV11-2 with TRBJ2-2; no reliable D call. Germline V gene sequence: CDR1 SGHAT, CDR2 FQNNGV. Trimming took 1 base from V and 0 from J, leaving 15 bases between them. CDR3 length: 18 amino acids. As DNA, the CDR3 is TGTGCCAGCAGCTTAGGGACGCTTTTCAGAGCGAACACCGGGGAGCTGTTTTTT. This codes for CASSLGTLFRANTGELFF.

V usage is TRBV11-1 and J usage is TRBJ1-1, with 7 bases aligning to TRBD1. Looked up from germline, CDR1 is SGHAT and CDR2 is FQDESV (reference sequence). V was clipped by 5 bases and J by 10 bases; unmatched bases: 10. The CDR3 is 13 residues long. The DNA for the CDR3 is TGTGCCAGCAGCCGCGACAGGGAGGAACGAGCTTTCTTT. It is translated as CASSRDREERAFF.

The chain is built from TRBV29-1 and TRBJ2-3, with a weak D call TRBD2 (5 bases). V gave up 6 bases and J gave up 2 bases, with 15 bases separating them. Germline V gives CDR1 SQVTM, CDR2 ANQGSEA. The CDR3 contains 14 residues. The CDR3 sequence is CSVGRAQITDTQYF. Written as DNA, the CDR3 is TGCAGCGTCGGGCGGGCCCAAATCACAGATACGCAGTATTTT.

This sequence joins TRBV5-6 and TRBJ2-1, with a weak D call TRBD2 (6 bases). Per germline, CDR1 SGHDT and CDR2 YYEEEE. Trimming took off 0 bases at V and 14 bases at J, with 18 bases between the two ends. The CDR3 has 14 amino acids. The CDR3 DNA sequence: TGTGCCAGCAGCTTGGAGTGGGACTCCCTCAAAAAGTTCTTC. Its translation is CASSLEWDSLKKFF.

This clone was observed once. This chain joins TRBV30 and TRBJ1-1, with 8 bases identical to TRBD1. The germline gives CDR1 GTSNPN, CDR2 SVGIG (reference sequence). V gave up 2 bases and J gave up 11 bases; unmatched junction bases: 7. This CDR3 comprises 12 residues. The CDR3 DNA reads TGTGCCTGGAGTAAAACAGGGGGTAGTGCTTTCTTT. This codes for CAWSKTGGSAFF.

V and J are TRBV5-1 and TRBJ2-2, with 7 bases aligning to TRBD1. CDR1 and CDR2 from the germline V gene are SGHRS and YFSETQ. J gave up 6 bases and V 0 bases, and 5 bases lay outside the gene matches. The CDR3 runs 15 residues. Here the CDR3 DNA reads TGCGCCAGCAGCTTGGACAGGGGTTCCCCCGGGGAGCTGTTTTTT. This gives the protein CASSLDRGSPGELFF.

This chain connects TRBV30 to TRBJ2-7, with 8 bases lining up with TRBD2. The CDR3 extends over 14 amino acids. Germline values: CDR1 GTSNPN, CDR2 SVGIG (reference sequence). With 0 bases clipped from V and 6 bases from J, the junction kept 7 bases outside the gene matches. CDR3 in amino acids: CAWSVAGGPTEQYF. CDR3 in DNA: TGTGCCTGGAGTGTTGCGGGAGGCCCTACCGAGCAGTACTTC.

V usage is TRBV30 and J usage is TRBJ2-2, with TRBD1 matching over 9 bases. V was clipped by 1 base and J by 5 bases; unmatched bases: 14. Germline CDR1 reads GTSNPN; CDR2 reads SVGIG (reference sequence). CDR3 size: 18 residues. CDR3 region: CAWSAARGTGLWTGELFF. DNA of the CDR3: TGTGCCTGGAGTGCCGCTAGAGGGACAGGGCTATGGACCGGGGAGCTGTTTTTT. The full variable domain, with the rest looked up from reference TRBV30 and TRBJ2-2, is SQTIHQWPATLVQPVGSPLSLECTVEGTSNPNLYWYRQAAGRGLQLLFYSVGIGQISSEVPQNLSASRPQDRQFILSSKKLLLSDSGFYLCAWSAARGTGLWTGELFFGEGSRLTVL.

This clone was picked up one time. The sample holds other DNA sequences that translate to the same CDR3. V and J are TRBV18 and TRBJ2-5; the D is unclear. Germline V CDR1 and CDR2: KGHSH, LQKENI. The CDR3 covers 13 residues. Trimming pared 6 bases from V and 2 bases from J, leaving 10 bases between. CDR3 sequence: CASSRDFQETQYF. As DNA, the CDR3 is TGTGCCAGCTCCCGCGACTTTCAAGAGACCCAGTACTTC.

CDR3 sequence: CASSQVRGTYTGELFF. The CDR3 DNA reads TGTGCCAGCAGCCAAGTCCGCGGGACGTACACCGGGGAGCTGTTTTTT. V is TRBV7-9 and J is TRBJ2-2; D is possibly TRBD2 (6 bases). Per germline, CDR1 SEHNR and CDR2 FQNEAQ (reference sequence). Trimming removed 5 bases at V and 3 bases at J, with 16 bases between. The CDR3 has 16 amino acids. Filled out from reference TRBV7-9 and TRBJ2-2, the complete variable domain reads DTGVSQNPRHKITKRGQNVTFRCDPISEHNRLYWYRQTLGQGPEFLTYFQNEAQLEKSRLLSDRFSAERPKGSFSTLEIQRTEQGDSAMYLCASSQVRGTYTGELFFGEGSRLTVL.

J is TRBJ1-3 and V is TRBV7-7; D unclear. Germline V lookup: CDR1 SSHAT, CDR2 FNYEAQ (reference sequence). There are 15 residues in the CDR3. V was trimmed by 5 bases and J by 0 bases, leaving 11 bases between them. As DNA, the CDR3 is TGTGCCAGCAGCCCGAACAGCATCTCTGGAAACACCATATATTTT. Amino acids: CASSPNSISGNTIYF.

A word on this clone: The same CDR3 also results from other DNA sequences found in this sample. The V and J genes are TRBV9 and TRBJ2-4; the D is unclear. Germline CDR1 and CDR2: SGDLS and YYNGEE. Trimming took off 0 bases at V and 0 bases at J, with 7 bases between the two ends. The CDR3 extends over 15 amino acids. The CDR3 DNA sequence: TGTGCCAGCAGCGTAGCGGGTCTAGCCAAAAACATTCAGTACTTC. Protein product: CASSVAGLAKNIQYF.

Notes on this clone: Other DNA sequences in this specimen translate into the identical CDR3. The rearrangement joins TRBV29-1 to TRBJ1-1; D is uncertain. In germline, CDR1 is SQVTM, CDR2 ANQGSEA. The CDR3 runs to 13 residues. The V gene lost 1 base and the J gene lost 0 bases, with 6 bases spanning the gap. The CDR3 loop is CSVEGRMNTEAFF. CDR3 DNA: TGCAGCGTTGAAGGCAGAATGAACACTGAAGCTTTCTTT. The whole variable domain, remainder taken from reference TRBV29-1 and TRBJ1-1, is SAVISQKPSRDICQRGTSLTIQCQVDSQVTMMFWYRQQPGQSLTLIATANQGSEATYESGFVIDKFPISRPNLTFSTLTVSNMSPEDSSIYLCSVEGRMNTEAFFGQGTRLTVV.

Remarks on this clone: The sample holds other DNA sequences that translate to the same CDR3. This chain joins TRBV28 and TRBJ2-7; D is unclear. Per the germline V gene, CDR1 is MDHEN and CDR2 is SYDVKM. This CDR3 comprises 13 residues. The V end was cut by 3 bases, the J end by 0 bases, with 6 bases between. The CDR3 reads CASSLSSSYEQYF. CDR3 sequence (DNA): TGTGCCAGCAGTTTGTCTAGCTCCTACGAGCAGTACTTC. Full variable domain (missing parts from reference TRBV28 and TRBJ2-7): DVKVTQSSRYLVKRTGEKVFLECVQDMDHENMFWYRQDPGLGLRLIYFSYDVKMKEKGDIPEGYSVSREKKERFSLILESASTNQTSMYLCASSLSSSYEQYFGPGTRLTVT.

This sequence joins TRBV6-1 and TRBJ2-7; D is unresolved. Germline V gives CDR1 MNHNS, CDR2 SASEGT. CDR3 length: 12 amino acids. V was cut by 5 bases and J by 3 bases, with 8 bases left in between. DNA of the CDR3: TGTGCCAGCAGTTGGCCTGACTACGAGCAGTACTTC. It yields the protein CASSWPDYEQYF.

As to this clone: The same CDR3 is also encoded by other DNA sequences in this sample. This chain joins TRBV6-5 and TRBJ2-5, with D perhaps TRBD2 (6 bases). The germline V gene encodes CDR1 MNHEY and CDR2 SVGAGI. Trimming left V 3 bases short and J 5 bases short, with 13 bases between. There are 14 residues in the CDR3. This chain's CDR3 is CASSYSAGRETQYF. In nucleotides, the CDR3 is TGTGCCAGCAGTTATTCGGCTGGGAGGGAGACCCAGTACTTC.

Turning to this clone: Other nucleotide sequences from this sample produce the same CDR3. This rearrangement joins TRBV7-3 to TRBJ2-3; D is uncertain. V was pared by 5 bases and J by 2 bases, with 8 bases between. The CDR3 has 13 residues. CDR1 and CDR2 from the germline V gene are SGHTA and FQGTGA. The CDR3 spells CASSPSSTDTQYF. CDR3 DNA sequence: TGTGCCAGCAGCCCGTCCTCCACAGATACGCAGTATTTT.

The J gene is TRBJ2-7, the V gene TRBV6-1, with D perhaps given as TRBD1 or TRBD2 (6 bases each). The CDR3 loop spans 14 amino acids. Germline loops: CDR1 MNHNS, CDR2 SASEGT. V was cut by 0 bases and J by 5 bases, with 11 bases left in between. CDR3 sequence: CASSEAGGENEQYF. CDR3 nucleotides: TGTGCCAGCAGTGAAGCGGGGGGCGAGAACGAGCAGTACTTC.

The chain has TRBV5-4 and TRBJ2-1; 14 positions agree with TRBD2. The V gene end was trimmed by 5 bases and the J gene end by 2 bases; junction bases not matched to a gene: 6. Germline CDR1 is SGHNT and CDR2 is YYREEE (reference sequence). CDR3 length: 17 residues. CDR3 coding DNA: TGTGCCAGCAGGGGGGGGACTAGCGGGAGTACCTACAATGAGCAGTTCTTC. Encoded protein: CASRGGTSGSTYNEQFF.

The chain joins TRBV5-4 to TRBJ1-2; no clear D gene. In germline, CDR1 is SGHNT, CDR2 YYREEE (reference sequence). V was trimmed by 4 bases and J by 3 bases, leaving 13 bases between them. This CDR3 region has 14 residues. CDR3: CASSDGLGHYGYTF. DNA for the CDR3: TGTGCCAGCAGCGACGGCCTTGGCCACTATGGCTACACCTTC.